This TCR beta chain was recorded in a study of glioma-infiltrating T cells. The germline gives CDR1 MNHNS, CDR2 SASEGT. The V gene lost 6 bases and the J gene lost 1 base, with 6 bases spanning the gap. The CDR3 extends over 12 amino acids. The sample holds many counts of this clonotype. Its antigen is not identified. Study-level findings and limits: Gliomas, especially low-grade, showed above-expected tissue-blood divergence; non-neoplastic patients showed below. CDR3 overlap between tissue and blood was very small.

Amplification of TCR alpha and beta CDR3 regions from RNA used iRepertoire nested multiplex PCR. TCRdb analysed the multiplex PCR reads with MiXCR anew, one entry per CDR3 protein. The top ten clones hold roughly 46% of a sample with 93,000 or so distinct CDR3 sequences, about 30% of them seen once. Material: glioma tissue, nonneoplastic brain tissue, or PBMCs (not recorded which). The chain carries TRBV6-1 and TRBJ2-5; D remains unclear. The clonotype was recovered from a human donor with low-grade glioma or glioblastoma, undergoing nonglioma brain surgery, or in good health (not recorded which). CDR3 bases: TGTGCCAGCAGACGATTCCAAGAGACCCAGTACTTC. Amino acid sequence: CASRRFQETQYF.